This T cell receptor beta chain emerged from a study of cytomegalovirus exposure and HLA in healthy donors. Findings and caveats of the study: Reported findings show TCR beta sequences accurately forecast HLA-A and HLA-B alleles in most subjects. The study designated 150 to 200 TCR beta chains cytomegalovirus-associated.

Trimming stripped 7 bases from V and 3 bases from J, with 9 bases between. From germline, CDR1 is MNHEY and CDR2 SVGAGI. CDR3 length: 13 amino acids. Points on this clone: The antigen is undetermined.

Researchers ran the PCR with 60 Vbeta and 13 Jbeta primers. Here immunoSEQ multiplex PCR was the method, and the copy in TCRdb shows in-frame clones only, minus some. The sample carries around 200,000 clones, roughly 79% recorded once. The chain couples TRBV6-5 to TRBJ2-2; perhaps TRBD1 as D (5 bases). The source of this sequence is a woman in her thirties in good health and CMV-seropositive. Source material: PBMCs. The CDR3 is CASKVGHTGELFF. Written as DNA, the CDR3 is TGTGCCAGCAAAGTGGGGCACACCGGGGAGCTGTTTTTT.